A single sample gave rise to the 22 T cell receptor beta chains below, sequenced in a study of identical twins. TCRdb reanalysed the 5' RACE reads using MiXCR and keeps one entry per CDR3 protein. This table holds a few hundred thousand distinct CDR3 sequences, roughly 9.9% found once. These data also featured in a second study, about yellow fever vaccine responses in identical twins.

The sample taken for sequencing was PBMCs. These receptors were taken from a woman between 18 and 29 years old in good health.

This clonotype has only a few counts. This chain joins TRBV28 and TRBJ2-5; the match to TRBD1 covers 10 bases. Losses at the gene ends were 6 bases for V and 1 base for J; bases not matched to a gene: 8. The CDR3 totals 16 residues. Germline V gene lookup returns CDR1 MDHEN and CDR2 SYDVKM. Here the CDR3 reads CASSAGTGVPQETQYF. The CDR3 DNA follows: TGTGCCAGCAGCGCCGGGACAGGGGTCCCCCAAGAGACCCAGTACTTC. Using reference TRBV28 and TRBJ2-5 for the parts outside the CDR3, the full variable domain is DVKVTQSSRYLVKRTGEKVFLECVQDMDHENMFWYRQDPGLGLRLIYFSYDVKMKEKGDIPEGYSVSREKKERFSLILESASTNQTSMYLCASSAGTGVPQETQYFGPGTRLLVL.

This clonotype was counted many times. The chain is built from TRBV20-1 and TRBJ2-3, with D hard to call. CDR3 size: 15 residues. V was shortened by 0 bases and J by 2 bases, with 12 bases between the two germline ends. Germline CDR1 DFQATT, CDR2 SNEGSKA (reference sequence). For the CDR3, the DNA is TGCAGTGCTAGAGATCCCGGTGGGTCCACAGATACGCAGTATTTT. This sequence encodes CSARDPGGSTDTQYF.

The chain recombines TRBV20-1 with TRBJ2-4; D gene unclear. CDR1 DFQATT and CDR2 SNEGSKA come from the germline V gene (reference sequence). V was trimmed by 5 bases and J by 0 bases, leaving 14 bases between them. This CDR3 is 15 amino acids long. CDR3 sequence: CSAGPPALAKNIQYF. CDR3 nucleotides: TGCAGTGCTGGACCACCGGCGCTAGCCAAAAACATTCAGTACTTC.

As DNA, the CDR3 is TGTGCCAGCAGCAAAGGAGAAGAGGGGCGCGGCACAGATACGCAGTATTTT. It translates to CASSKGEEGRGTDTQYF. The chain links TRBV21-1 to TRBJ2-3; the DNA was not compared with TRBD1, the D call given in the table. TRBV21-1 is designated a pseudogene. There are 17 residues in the CDR3.

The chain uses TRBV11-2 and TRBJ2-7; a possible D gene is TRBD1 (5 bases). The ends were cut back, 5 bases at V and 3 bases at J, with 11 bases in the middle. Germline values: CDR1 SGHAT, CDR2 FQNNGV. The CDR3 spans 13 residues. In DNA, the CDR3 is TGTGCCAGCAGCCCGACAGCGAACTACGAGCAGTACTTC. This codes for CASSPTANYEQYF.

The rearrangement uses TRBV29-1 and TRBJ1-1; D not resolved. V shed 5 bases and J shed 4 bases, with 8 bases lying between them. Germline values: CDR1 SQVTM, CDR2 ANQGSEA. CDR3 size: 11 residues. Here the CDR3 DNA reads TGCAGCGTTAGGTGGGGCACTGAAGCTTTCTTT. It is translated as CSVRWGTEAFF.

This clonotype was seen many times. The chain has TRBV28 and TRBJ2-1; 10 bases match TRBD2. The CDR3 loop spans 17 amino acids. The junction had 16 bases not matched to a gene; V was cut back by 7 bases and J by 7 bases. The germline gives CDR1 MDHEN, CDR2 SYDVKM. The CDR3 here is CASNPNGVAGGKNEQFF. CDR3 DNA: TGTGCCAGCAACCCTAACGGGGTAGCGGGAGGAAAGAATGAGCAGTTCTTC.

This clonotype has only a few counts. Here the CDR3 DNA reads TGTGCCAGCAGGGGATGGAGCAATCAGCCCCAGCATTTT. It encodes CASRGWSNQPQHF. The chain carries TRBV6-2 or TRBV6-3 and TRBJ1-5; D unresolved. V was pared by 6 bases and J by 1 base, with 7 bases between. This CDR3 contains 13 residues. Looked up from germline, CDR1 is MNHEY and CDR2 is SVGEGT.

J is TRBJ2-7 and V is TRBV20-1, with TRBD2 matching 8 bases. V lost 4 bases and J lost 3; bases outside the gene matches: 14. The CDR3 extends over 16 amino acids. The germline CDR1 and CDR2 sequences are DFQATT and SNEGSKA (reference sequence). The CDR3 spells CSAIGRDAGGLYEQYF. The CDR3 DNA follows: TGCAGTGCTATTGGCCGGGATGCGGGAGGTCTCTACGAGCAGTACTTC.

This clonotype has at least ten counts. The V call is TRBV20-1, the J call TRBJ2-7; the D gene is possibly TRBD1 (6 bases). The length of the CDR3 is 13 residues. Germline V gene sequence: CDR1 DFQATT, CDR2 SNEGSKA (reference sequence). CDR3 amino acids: CSINRDKTYEQYF. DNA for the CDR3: TGCAGCATAAACCGGGACAAAACCTACGAGCAGTACTTC.

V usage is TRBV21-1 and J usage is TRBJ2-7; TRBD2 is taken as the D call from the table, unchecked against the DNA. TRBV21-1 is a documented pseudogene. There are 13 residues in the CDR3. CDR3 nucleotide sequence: TGTGCCTTGGGACTGGACCTACCTTACGAGCAGTACTTC. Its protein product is CALGLDLPYEQYF.

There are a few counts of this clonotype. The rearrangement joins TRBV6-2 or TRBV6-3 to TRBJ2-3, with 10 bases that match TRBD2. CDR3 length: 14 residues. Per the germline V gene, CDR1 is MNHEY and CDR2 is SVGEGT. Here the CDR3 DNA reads TGTAAGACGAAATTAGCGGGAGGAACAGATACGCAGTATTTT. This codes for CKTKLAGGTDTQYF.

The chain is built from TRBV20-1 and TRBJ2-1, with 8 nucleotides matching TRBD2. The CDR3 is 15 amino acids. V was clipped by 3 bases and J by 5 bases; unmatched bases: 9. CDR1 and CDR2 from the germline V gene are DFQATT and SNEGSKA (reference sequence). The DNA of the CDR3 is TGCAGTGCTAGGGTCCCGCGCGGGGGGAACAATGAGCAGTTCTTC. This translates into CSARVPRGGNNEQFF.

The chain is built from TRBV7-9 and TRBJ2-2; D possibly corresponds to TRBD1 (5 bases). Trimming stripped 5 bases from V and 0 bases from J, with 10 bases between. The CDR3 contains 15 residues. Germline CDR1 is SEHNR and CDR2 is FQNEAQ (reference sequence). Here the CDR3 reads CASSPRTSNTGELFF. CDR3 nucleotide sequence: TGTGCCAGCAGCCCGCGGACATCGAACACCGGGGAGCTGTTTTTT.

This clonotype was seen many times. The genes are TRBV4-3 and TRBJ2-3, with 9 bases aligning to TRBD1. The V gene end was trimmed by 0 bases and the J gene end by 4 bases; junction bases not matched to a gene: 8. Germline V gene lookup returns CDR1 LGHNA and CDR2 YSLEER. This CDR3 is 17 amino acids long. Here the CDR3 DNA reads TGCGCCAGCAGCCAAGATGTAACAGGGGGCGGCGCAGATACGCAGTATTTT. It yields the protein CASSQDVTGGGADTQYF.

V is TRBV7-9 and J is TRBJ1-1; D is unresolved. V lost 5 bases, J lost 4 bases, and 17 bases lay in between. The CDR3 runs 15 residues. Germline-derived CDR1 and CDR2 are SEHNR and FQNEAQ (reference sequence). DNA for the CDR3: TGTGCCAGCAGCCTCGACGTGGCGGGTATCACTGAAGCTTTCTTT. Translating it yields CASSLDVAGITEAFF.

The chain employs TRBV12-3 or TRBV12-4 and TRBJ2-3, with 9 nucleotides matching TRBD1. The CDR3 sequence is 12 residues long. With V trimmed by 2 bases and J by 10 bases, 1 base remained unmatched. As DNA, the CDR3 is TGTGCCAGCAGTTTAACAGGGGGCTCGCAGTATTTT. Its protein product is CASSLTGGSQYF.

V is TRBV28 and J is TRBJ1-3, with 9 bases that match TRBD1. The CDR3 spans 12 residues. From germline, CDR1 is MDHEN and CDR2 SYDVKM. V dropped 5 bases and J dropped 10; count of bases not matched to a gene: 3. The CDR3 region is CASSRQGGTIYF. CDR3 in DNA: TGTGCCAGCAGTCGACAGGGGGGAACCATATATTTT.

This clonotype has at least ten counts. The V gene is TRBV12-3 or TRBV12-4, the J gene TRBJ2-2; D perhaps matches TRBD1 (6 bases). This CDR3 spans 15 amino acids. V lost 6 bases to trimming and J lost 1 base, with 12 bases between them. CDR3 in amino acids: CASRRTGQNTGELFF. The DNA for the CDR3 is TGTGCCAGCAGGAGAACGGGACAGAACACCGGGGAGCTGTTTTTT.

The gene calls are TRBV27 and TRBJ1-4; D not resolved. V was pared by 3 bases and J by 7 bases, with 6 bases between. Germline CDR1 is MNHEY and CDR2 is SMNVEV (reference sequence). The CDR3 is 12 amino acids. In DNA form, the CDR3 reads TGTGCCAGCAGTTTTAACAGTGAAAAACTGTTTTTT. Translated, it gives CASSFNSEKLFF. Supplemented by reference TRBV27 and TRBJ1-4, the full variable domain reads EAQVTQNPRYLITVTGKKLTVTCSQNMNHEYMSWYRQDPGLGLRQIYYSMNVEVTDKGDVPEGYKVSRKEKRNFPLILESPSPNQTSLYFCASSFNSEKLFFGSGTQLSVL.

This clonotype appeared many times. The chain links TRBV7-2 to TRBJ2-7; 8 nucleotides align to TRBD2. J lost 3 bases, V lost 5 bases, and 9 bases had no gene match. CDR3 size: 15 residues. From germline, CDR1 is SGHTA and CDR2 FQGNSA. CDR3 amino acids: CASSLTSGSSYEQYF. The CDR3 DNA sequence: TGTGCCAGCAGCCTTACTAGCGGAAGCAGCTACGAGCAGTACTTC.

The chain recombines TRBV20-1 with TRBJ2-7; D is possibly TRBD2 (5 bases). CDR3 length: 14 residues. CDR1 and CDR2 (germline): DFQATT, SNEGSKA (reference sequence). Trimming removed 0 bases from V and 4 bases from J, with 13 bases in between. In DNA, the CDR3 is TGCAGTGCTAGAGATCGGACGGGATGGTACGAGCAGTACTTC. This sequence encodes CSARDRTGWYEQYF.